The rows below give T cell receptor beta chains drawn from one sample of a study of blood T cell repertoires in COVID-19. The assay was immunoSEQ multiplex PCR, and TCRdb's table has in-frame clones only and misses some. The table includes 150,000 to 200,000 clones, approximately 95% detected once. The sample comprised peripheral blood. Every receptor here comes from an older woman with COVID-19, enrolled during active disease. Each CDR3 is given with its conserved first and last residue. D genes are given only for firm matches. Some rows mark clone size as missing; the rest say once, few, many or name a class of expanded clone.

.	TRBV10-3	.	TRBJ2-7	CAIGRDTSYEQYF
once	TRBV12-5	.	TRBJ1-1	CASGPPGQTEAFF
.	TRBV5-8	.	TRBJ2-2	CASSFTVRELFF
.	TRBV10-3	.	TRBJ1-2	CAISDLGGRRGYGYTF
once	TRBV5-8	.	TRBJ2-7	CASSLRGSYEQYF
.	TRBV3-1/TRBV3-2	.	TRBJ1-5	CASSPGLLNQPQHF
.	TRBV13	.	TRBJ1-1	CASSSQGKGTEAFF
.	TRBV5-6	TRBD1	TRBJ2-3	CASSPTGRTGTQYF
.	TRBV30	TRBD2	TRBJ2-7	CAWSTGGSYEQYF
.	TRBV3-1/TRBV3-2	.	TRBJ2-2	CASSQDRSTGELFF
.	TRBV3-1/TRBV3-2	TRBD1	TRBJ2-7	CASSHRDRDDYEQYF
.	TRBV25-1	.	TRBJ2-1	CASSDRPTYNEQFF
.	TRBV20-1	.	TRBJ1-1	CSASLPAGAAEAFF
.	TRBV19	TRBD1	TRBJ2-1	CASSTRDRGRINEQFF
.	TRBV9	.	TRBJ2-1	CASSVADEQFF
.	TRBV6-1	.	TRBJ2-7	CASSEASGRQYF
once	TRBV7-2	.	TRBJ1-2	CASSLMGRGQGYTF
once	TRBV5-5	.	TRBJ1-1	CASSQQGSVNTEAFF
.	TRBV11-2	.	TRBJ1-2	CASSLGFQGGGYTF
.	TRBV5-5	TRBD1	TRBJ2-7	CASWDRYGDEQYF
.	TRBV6-5	.	TRBJ1-6	CASSADRRFNSPLHF
.	TRBV19	.	TRBJ1-2	CASKGSNGGYGYTF
.	TRBV6-6	TRBD1	TRBJ1-1	CASSRTAGQANTEAFF
once	TRBV11-3	.	TRBJ1-1	CASSGEANTEAFF
.	TRBV6-1	.	TRBJ2-3	CASSDFPPDF
.	TRBV10-3	.	TRBJ1-4	CAIGRDNEKLFF
.	TRBV24-1	TRBD1	TRBJ1-1	CATRTGLNTEAFF
.	TRBV19	TRBD1	TRBJ1-1	CASSTIPGTGNTEAFF
.	TRBV5-8	TRBD1	TRBJ1-5	CASSLVGGQGVLSNQPQHF
.	TRBV3-1/TRBV3-2	TRBD1	TRBJ1-1	CASSLRTGGVNTEAFF
.	TRBV7-9	.	TRBJ2-1	CASSPSGYFGETPFHEQFF
few	TRBV6-2/TRBV6-3	.	TRBJ1-4	CASSYGRRGSGEKLFF
.	TRBV5-1	TRBD2	TRBJ2-3	CASSLGGGGAADTQYF
.	TRBV7-3	.	TRBJ2-5	CASSLTGASQETQYF
.	TRBV29-1	TRBD1	TRBJ1-2	CSVEDRWDREDGYTF
once	TRBV7-2	TRBD2	TRBJ2-7	CASSSASGGAGFPYEQYF
.	TRBV7-8	.	TRBJ1-3	CASSFPESGNTIYF
.	TRBV6-5	TRBD1	TRBJ1-1	CASSPWGQGRTEAFF
.	TRBV4-3	TRBD1	TRBJ2-3	CASSRRDRETDTQYF